A single sample gave rise to the 4 T cell receptor beta chains below, sequenced in a study of blood T cell repertoires in COVID-19. Sequencing was performed with immunoSEQ multiplex PCR; in TCRdb, only in-frame clones are kept and a portion is missing. The sample lists more than 85,000 clones; approximately 90% were seen once. Sequencing was carried out using peripheral blood. These receptors were obtained from a man aged 55-75 years with acute or convalescent COVID-19.

In this sample, this clone turned up once. This rearrangement joins TRBV6-5 to TRBJ1-6, with 7 bases that match TRBD1. CDR3 length: 14 amino acids. The germline V gene has CDR1 MNHEY and CDR2 SVGAGI. V was clipped by 5 bases and J by 10 bases; unmatched bases: 8. The DNA of the CDR3 is TGTGCCAGCAGTCCTCGACAGGGACGATCACCCCTCCACTTT. Translation: CASSPRQGRSPLHF.

The V call is TRBV28, the J call TRBJ2-1; 7 bases match TRBD2. From germline, CDR1 is MDHEN and CDR2 SYDVKM. Trimming at V came to 3 bases and at J to 7 bases, leaving 3 bases not matched to a gene. The CDR3 totals 13 residues. The CDR3 nucleotides read TGTGCCAGCAGTTTGCGGGAGATGAATGAGCAGTTCTTC. Protein: CASSLREMNEQFF.

V gene TRBV5-1 combines with J gene TRBJ2-7; 9 nucleotides line up with TRBD1. CDR1 and CDR2 (germline): SGHRS, YFSETQ. The CDR3 is made up of 14 amino acids. V lost 10 bases and J lost 4; bases outside the gene matches: 12. CDR3 region: CAASPRDRDYEQYF. DNA for the CDR3: TGCGCCGCAAGCCCCCGGGACAGGGATTACGAGCAGTACTTC.

CDR3 bases: TGTGCCACCGGACAGGGGAGACTGCTCGATCAGCCCCAGCATTTT. It is translated as CATGQGRLLDQPQHF. This chain joins TRBV2 and TRBJ1-5; 9 bases map to TRBD1. The V gene end was trimmed by 10 bases and the J gene end by 5 bases; junction bases not matched to a gene: 12. The CDR3 length is 15 residues. Germline V gene sequence: CDR1 SNHLY, CDR2 FYNNEI.